The rows below give T cell receptor beta chains drawn from one sample of a study of long-term antiretroviral therapy in people with HIV. This table comes from immunoSEQ multiplex PCR, and its TCRdb copy is limited to in-frame clones, with some not included. The sample contains 25,000 to 30,000 clones, around four fifths of which appear only once. The starting material was unsorted PBMCs, obtained 2.9 years after starting antiretroviral therapy. The receptors were sampled from a middle-aged man with HIV. The CDR3 runs from the conserved cysteine through the conserved F or W. A D gene is named only where the DNA matches it firmly. Clone size appears in some rows only: once, few, many, or a class for an expanded clone.

d_call,j_call,clone_size,v_call,cdr3_aa,cdr3_nt
NA,TRBJ2-6,NA,TRBV28,CASQYQAGANVLTF,TGTGCCAGCCAATATCAAGCTGGGGCCAACGTCCTGACTTTC
NA,TRBJ2-6,NA,TRBV15,CATSGGGSGANVLTF,TGTGCCACCAGCGGGGGAGGCTCTGGGGCCAACGTCCTGACTTTC
NA,TRBJ2-7,few,TRBV7-3,CASSLLGTDSTEQYF,TGTGCCAGCAGTCTTCTAGGGACTGACAGTACCGAGCAGTACTTC
NA,TRBJ1-1,NA,TRBV5-6,CASSWAAEAFF,TGTGCCAGCAGCTGGGCCGCTGAAGCTTTCTTT
TRBD2,TRBJ2-5,NA,TRBV7-2,CASSLTGTSTVETQYF,TGTGCCAGCAGCTTAACCGGGACTAGCACCGTAGAGACCCAGTACTTC
NA,TRBJ2-7,NA,TRBV28,CASREGDRSDQQYF,TGTGCCAGCAGGGAGGGGGACAGATCGGACCAACAGTACTTC
NA,TRBJ1-1,NA,TRBV6-5,CASSPRLDTEAFF,TGTGCCAGCAGTCCTCGATTGGACACTGAAGCTTTCTTT
NA,TRBJ1-5,NA,TRBV18,CASSPAGNQPQHF,TGTGCCAGCTCACCGGCAGGGAATCAGCCCCAGCATTTT
NA,TRBJ2-7,NA,TRBV28,CASSAGRASEQYF,TGTGCCAGCAGTGCGGGACGGGCTTCCGAGCAGTACTTC
NA,TRBJ2-7,NA,TRBV28,CASSLGGPTSYEQYF,TGTGCCAGCAGTTTAGGGGGTCCCACCTCCTACGAGCAGTACTTC